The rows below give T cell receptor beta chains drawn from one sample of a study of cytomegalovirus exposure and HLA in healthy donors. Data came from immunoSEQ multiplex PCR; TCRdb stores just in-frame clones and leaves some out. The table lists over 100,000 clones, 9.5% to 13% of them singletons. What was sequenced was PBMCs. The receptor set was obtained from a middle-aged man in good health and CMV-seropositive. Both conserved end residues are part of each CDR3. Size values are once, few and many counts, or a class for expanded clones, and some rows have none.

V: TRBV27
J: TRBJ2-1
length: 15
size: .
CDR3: CASNIQGVSYNEQFF

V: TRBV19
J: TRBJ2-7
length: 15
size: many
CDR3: CASRRDSGFPYEQYF

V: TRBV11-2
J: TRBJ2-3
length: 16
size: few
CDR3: CASSSGTSVSTDTQYF

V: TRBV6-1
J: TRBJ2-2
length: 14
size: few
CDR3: CALDLSGGTGELFF

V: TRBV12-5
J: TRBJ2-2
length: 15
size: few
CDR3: CASGLNPGVGGELFF

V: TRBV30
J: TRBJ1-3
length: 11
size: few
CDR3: CAWSLGNTIYF

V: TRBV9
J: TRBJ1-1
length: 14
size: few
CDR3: CASSATGGNGEAFF

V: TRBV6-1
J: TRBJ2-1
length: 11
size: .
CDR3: CASTRSVRQFF

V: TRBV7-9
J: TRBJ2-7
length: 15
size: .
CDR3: CASSFPQQPAGEQYF

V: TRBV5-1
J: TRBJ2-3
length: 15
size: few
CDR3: CASSGTGSGTDTQYF

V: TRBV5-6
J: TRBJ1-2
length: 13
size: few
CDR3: CASTQGNFYGYTF

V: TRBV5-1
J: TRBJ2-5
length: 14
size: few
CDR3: CASSPDYLGLAEYF

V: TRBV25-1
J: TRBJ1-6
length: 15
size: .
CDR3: CASTYFGRGSSPLHF

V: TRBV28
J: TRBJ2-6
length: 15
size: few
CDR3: CASSSPRRGANVLTF

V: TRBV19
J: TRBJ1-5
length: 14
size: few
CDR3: CASSIYYSNQPQHF

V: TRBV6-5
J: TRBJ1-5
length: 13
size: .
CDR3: CASTDGINQPQHF

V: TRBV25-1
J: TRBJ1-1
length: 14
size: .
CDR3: CASSEYSKGTEAFF

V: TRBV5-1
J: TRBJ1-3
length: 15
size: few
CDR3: CASSLTGDSGNTIYF

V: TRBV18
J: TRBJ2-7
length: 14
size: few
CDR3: CASSPGQESYEQYF

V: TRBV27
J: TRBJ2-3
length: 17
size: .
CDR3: CASMPTSLAGSTDTQYF

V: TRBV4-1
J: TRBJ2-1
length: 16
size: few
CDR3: CASSQVRGSSYNEQFF

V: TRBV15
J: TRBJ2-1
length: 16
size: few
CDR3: CATSRRGGRGANEQFF

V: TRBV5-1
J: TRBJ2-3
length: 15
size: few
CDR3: CASSWTSGGTDTQYF

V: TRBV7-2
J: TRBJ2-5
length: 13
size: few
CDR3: CASSLDFQKTQYF

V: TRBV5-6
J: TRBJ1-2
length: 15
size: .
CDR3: CASSSGDRGGYGYTF

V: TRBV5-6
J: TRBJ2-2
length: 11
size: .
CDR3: CASSLSGELFF

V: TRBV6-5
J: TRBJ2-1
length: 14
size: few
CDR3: CASSWDSLYNEQFF

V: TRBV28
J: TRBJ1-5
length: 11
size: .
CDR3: CASSVGTGEHF

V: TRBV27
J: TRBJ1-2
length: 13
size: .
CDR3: CASSETGNYGYTF

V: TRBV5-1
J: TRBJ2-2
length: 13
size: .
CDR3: CASSLARTGELFF

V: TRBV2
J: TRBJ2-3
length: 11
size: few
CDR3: CASSEASVGYF

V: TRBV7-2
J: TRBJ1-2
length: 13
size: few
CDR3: CASSPYSGGGYTF

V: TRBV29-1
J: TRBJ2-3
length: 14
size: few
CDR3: CSVERGGNPDTQYF

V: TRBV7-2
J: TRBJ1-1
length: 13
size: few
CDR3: CASSFGGSTEAFF

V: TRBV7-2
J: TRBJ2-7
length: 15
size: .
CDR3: CASSLRLAGDYEQYF

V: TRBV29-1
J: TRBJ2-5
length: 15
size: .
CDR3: CSVDQRLARRETQYF